This is a list of T cell receptor beta chains from one sample in a study of technical replicates of blood from several donors. Sequenced by immunoSEQ multiplex PCR; TCRdb stores in-frame clones only, minus some. Counted here are 65,000 to 95,000 clones, roughly 98% occurring once; the ten biggest clones make up approximately 0.15%. Input material: T cells isolated from PBMCs. The receptors stem from a human donor in good health. CDR3s include the opening cysteine and the closing phenylalanine or tryptophan. D genes are given only for firm matches. Where a row states a size, it is once, few, many or the class of an expanded clone; other rows omit it.

D gene	J gene	clone size	V gene	CDR3 DNA	CDR3 protein
-	TRBJ2-3	-	TRBV28	TGTGCCAGCAGTGGGACTGACACAGATACGCAGTATTTT	CASSGTDTDTQYF
TRBD1	TRBJ1-6	-	TRBV5-1	TGCGCCAGCACCCCCCTTCCCGGAGGGGGCGCTTCACCCCTCCACTTT	CASTPLPGGGASPLHF
TRBD2	TRBJ2-3	-	TRBV9	TGTGCCAGCAGCGTAACTAGCGGGACCACAGATACGCAGTATTTT	CASSVTSGTTDTQYF
TRBD1	TRBJ1-5	-	TRBV6-6	TGTGCCAGCAGTAGCGACAGGGCTGGCAATCAGCCCCAGCATTTT	CASSSDRAGNQPQHF
-	TRBJ1-1	few	TRBV29-1	TGCAGCGTCGTTGGGACATTGAACACTGAAGCTTTCTTT	CSVVGTLNTEAFF
-	TRBJ1-2	-	TRBV6-1	TGTGCCAGCAGTGACAATCTTGGGGGCGCAGAGGGCTATGGCTACACCTTC	CASSDNLGGAEGYGYTF
TRBD2	TRBJ2-7	-	TRBV29-1	TGCAGCGTTGGAGCGGGACCCTACGAGCAGTACTTC	CSVGAGPYEQYF
-	TRBJ2-1	-	TRBV2	TGTGCCAGCAGTCCTCACAATGAGCAGTTCTTC	CASSPHNEQFF
TRBD1	TRBJ1-2	-	TRBV18	TGTGCCAGCTCACCGCCGTCACAGGGGGGCTATGGCTACACCTTC	CASSPPSQGGYGYTF
-	TRBJ1-1	-	TRBV30	TGTGCCTGGGCGATGATGAACACTGAAGCTTTCTTT	CAWAMMNTEAFF
TRBD1	TRBJ1-2	-	TRBV27	TGTGCCAGCAGTCTCGGACAGGGCGGGGATGGCTACACCTTC	CASSLGQGGDGYTF
TRBD1	TRBJ2-6	-	TRBV2	TGTGCCAGCAGTGTCAGGGGGCCCAGCTCTGGGGCCAACGTCCTGACTTTC	CASSVRGPSSGANVLTF
TRBD2	TRBJ2-3	once	TRBV9	TGTGCCAGCAGCGCGCTCTCTAGCGGGGGGACAGATACGCAGTATTTT	CASSALSSGGTDTQYF
TRBD2	TRBJ2-3	-	TRBV5-1	TGCGCCAGCAGGCAAGCGGGAGTTAACACAGATACGCAGTATTTT	CASRQAGVNTDTQYF
-	TRBJ1-2	-	TRBV18	TGTGCCAGCTCACCAGGGGAGGGGAACTATGGCTACACCTTC	CASSPGEGNYGYTF
TRBD1	TRBJ2-1	-	TRBV6-5	TGTGCCAGCAGGGACCGACAGGGACAGTACAATGAGCAGTTCTTC	CASRDRQGQYNEQFF
-	TRBJ2-2	-	TRBV6-5	TGTGCCAGCAGGGCCCCCCCTTCAAGCACCGGGGAGCTGTTTTTT	CASRAPPSSTGELFF
-	TRBJ2-5	-	TRBV7-9	TGTGCCAGCAGCTTAGTCGGGCAGGGGGGCGAGACCCAGTACTTC	CASSLVGQGGETQYF
TRBD1	TRBJ2-7	-	TRBV5-1	TGCGCCAGCAGCCCCGCAGGGGACAGGGCCCACGAGCAGTACTTC	CASSPAGDRAHEQYF
-	TRBJ1-4	once	TRBV7-9	TGTGCCAGCAGCCCCAACGGACAGTCTAATGAAAAACTGTTTTTT	CASSPNGQSNEKLFF
TRBD1	TRBJ2-5	-	TRBV12-5	TGTGCTAGTGGGAACAGGGGGCGAGAGACCCAGTACTTC	CASGNRGRETQYF
TRBD1	TRBJ2-5	-	TRBV28	TGTGCCAGCAGTTTAGGGACAGCCAAGACCCAGTACTTC	CASSLGTAKTQYF
TRBD2	TRBJ2-3	-	TRBV6-5	TGTGCCAGCAGTTACGAGACTAGCGGGAGGGATACGCAGTATTTT	CASSYETSGRDTQYF
-	TRBJ2-7	-	TRBV29-1	TGCAGCGTTGGTGAACACTACGAGCAGTACTTC	CSVGEHYEQYF
-	TRBJ2-2	-	TRBV10-1	TGCGCCAGCACGGAGGGACAGACTGACACCGGGGAGCTGTTTTTT	CASTEGQTDTGELFF
-	TRBJ1-2	-	TRBV30	TGTGCCTGGAGCGCCGGGTTTTATGGCTACACCTTC	CAWSAGFYGYTF
-	TRBJ1-1	-	TRBV19	TGTGCCAGTAGTATAGTTGGAGGAGAAGCTTTCTTT	CASSIVGGEAFF
TRBD2	TRBJ2-1	-	TRBV27	TGTGCCAGCAGCCAAGCCCGTAGCGGGAGAGCGAATGAGCAGTTCTTC	CASSQARSGRANEQFF
TRBD2	TRBJ2-1	-	TRBV5-4	TGTGCCAGCAGCTTGCAACTAGCGGGAGCGGGTGAGCAGTTCTTC	CASSLQLAGAGEQFF
-	TRBJ1-5	once	TRBV19	TGTGCCAGTAGTTACGCGACAAATCAGCCCCAGCATTTT	CASSYATNQPQHF
-	TRBJ2-1	-	TRBV6-5	TGTGCCAGCAGTTACTCGATACCAACAGAGCAGTTCTTC	CASSYSIPTEQFF
TRBD2	TRBJ2-5	-	TRBV4-2	TGTGCCAGCAGCCAAGGGCGAAGCGGGAACCAAGAGACCCAGTACTTC	CASSQGRSGNQETQYF
-	TRBJ1-5	-	TRBV15	TGTGCCACCAGCAGAGATTCCCCGGACAGACTCAATCAGCCCCAGCATTTT	CATSRDSPDRLNQPQHF
TRBD2	TRBJ2-1	-	TRBV13	TGTGCCAGCAGCTTAGTGGCGGGAGCGGGGAACAATGAGCAGTTCTTC	CASSLVAGAGNNEQFF
TRBD1	TRBJ1-4	-	TRBV11-2	TGTGCCAGCAGCTCACTCCCGGGACAGGGGGCGTCAGAAGGTGAAAAACTGTTTTTT	CASSSLPGQGASEGEKLFF
TRBD1	TRBJ2-1	-	TRBV10-1	TGCGCCAGCAGTGACAGGGGGCAGGGGAAGACAAATGAGCAGTTCTTC	CASSDRGQGKTNEQFF
TRBD1	TRBJ1-1	-	TRBV6-5	TGTGCCAGCAGTTACTCCCACAGGGGGGGCACTGAAGCTTTCTTT	CASSYSHRGGTEAFF
TRBD2	TRBJ2-5	-	TRBV30	TGTGCCTGGAGCCTCGGACTAGCTGAGAAGACCCAGTACTTC	CAWSLGLAEKTQYF
TRBD2	TRBJ2-3	-	TRBV11-3	TGTGCCAGCAGCTTACGGACTAGCGGGGGGCGAGATACGCAGTATTTT	CASSLRTSGGRDTQYF
TRBD1	TRBJ2-7	-	TRBV11-2	TGTGCCAGCAGCACCGGGACAGCGGTCGCCGAGCAGTACTTC	CASSTGTAVAEQYF
-	TRBJ2-6	-	TRBV2	TGTGCCAGCGGGGGACAAAGGTACTCTGGGGCCAACGTCCTGACTTTC	CASGGQRYSGANVLTF
-	TRBJ1-2	-	TRBV5-1	TGCGCCAGCAGCGAAGGACAGCTAGTTAACTATGGCTACACCTTC	CASSEGQLVNYGYTF
-	TRBJ1-2	-	TRBV6-5	TGTGCCAGCAGTTACTTACGAAAGGGAGATGGCTACACCTTC	CASSYLRKGDGYTF
-	TRBJ2-5	-	TRBV5-5	TGTGCCAGCAGCTCCGGGATCCTTGCCGAGACCCAGTACTTC	CASSSGILAETQYF